This TCR beta chain appears in the sequencing data of a study of shared clonotypes between healthy human individuals. As for the study in general: Donors had three CD4 naive, three CD4 memory, two CD8 naive and one CD8 memory plate apiece.

A remark on this clone: What it binds is unknown.

Whole-study results and caveats: Roughly 5% of naive CD4 clonotypes were shared across a few donors. In general, naive subsets displayed greater estimated richness than memory subsets did.

Produced via immunoSEQ multiplex PCR; TCRdb's table is partial and in-frame only. Of approximately 1.4 million clones detected, 98% appear once; the ten largest clones hold 0.4% to 0.45%. The sample comprised naive CD4+ T cells sorted from blood. The subset was: CD45RA+ positively selected. The source is a man younger than 40 in good health.

CDR3 bases: TGTGCCAGCTCGCTTCTCGGCGCGGCGGGAGGAGGCACAGATACGCAGTATTTT. Its translation is CASSLLGAAGGGTDTQYF. V usage is TRBV18 and J usage is TRBJ2-3; 8 nucleotides align to TRBD2. The germline V gene encodes CDR1 KGHSH and CDR2 LQKENI. The CDR3 spans 18 residues. Trimming removed 6 bases from V and 1 base from J; junction bases left unmatched: 15.